This T cell receptor (beta chain) stems from a study of T cell clones after liver transplantation. About the study: Tolerant meant at least one year fully off immunosuppression without liver enzymes above twice normal.

This table comes from immunoSEQ multiplex PCR, and its TCRdb copy is limited to in-frame clones, with some not included. The data hold roughly 100,000 clones, with around 80% observed a single time. Study outcomes and limitations: The donor-reactive repertoire was only partly measurable in two subjects, lacking donor cells.

This clone was detected only once. Its antigen is currently unknown. CDR3 length: 16 amino acids. CDR1 is SGHDN and CDR2 is FVKESK in the germline V gene. Trimming took off 4 bases at V and 4 bases at J, with 16 bases between the two ends. This clonotype originated in a human patient who received a liver transplant. Some T cells may have come from the graft donor. Material: CD4+ T cells from blood, obtained approximately 43 months after liver transplant. This chain joins TRBV14 and TRBJ2-2, with D perhaps being TRBD1 or TRBD2 (7 bases each). The CDR3 sequence is CASSPGGAVRTGELFF. Written as DNA, the CDR3 is TGTGCCAGCAGCCCAGGGGGGGCAGTCCGCACCGGGGAGCTGTTTTTT.